This T cell receptor beta chain derives from a study of molecular identifiers for immune sequencing clone quantification (dated by TCRdb to 2016 to 2018). Regarding the research as a whole: For a replicate experiment, RNA from around 20,000 or 100,000 naive CD8 T cells was divided into five aliquots, of which four were sequenced. This methods study benchmarked molecular-identifier clustering-based TCR repertoire sequencing (MIDCIRS) and TCR RNA copy counting, using CD8 T cells to do so.

Receptors were amplified or captured by PCR. The sample was run on an Illumina HiSeq 4000. Bulk TCR libraries were made following a previously described method, with the TCR primers given in Table S5. Purification of total RNA was performed with the Qiagen AllPrep DNA/RNA kit. Before analysis, reads from multiple sequencing runs of the same library were pooled. Regarding the original processing steps: Reads were retained only if an exact TCR constant sequence was present, and the retained reads were trimmed to 150 nt and grouped according to their 12-nt molecular barcodes. Reads in each barcode group were sub-clustered using a 15% Levenshtein threshold, and a quality-weighted consensus sequence was built for each RNA molecule. Non-functional sequences were removed, as were lower-count sequences one edit away from another. Based on a fit of two negative binomial distributions, barcode sub-clusters having less than 20% of the maximum read count were discarded. Using fastp trimming at Q25 and MiXCR clonotype assembly, TCRdb reanalyzed the public sequencing data and kept in-frame beta chains. Rows with a matching CDR3 protein are joined into one entry that keeps the most common DNA and genes. For this entry, the V and J calls and clone size follow TCRdb and not the study's own pipeline. Across this sample there are just over 35,000 distinct CDR3 sequences, with about a fifth seen only once. The ten largest clones add up to approximately 1% of the sample.

A remark on this clonotype: It lacks a known antigen. With a much larger clone just one base away, this may be a read error.

Counted from cysteine to phenylalanine, this CDR3 has 14 amino acids. Only the CDR3 DNA is retained, 42 bases long and in frame from the first base. Trimming leaves V shorter by 4 bases and J shorter by 5 bases, with the junction holding 6 bases beyond the gene matches. CDR1 and CDR2 (LGHNA, YSLEER) derive from the germline V gene. General study outcomes and caveats: When barcode sub-clustering was not used, chimeric consensus sequences inflated TCR diversity, with chimeras reaching as high as 47%. The naive libraries included spiked-in Jurkat TCR RNA (approximately ten copies' worth), and this RNA is not part of the donor repertoire. Spiked-in Jurkat TCR RNA equal to a single cell's worth was reported to be detectable even within 1,200,000 naive CD8 T cells. Modeling estimated about three recovered TCR RNA copies per cell, compared with about 9.8 by digital PCR, which implies around 33% capture efficiency. The sizes of highly expanded clones could end up underestimated when identical TCR molecules share a barcode. In CMV-specific effector cells, clones with more than 20 RNA copies contained over 97% of molecules, whereas in naive cells such clones contained under 1% of molecules.

Libraries of naive CD8 T cells were generated from about 21,000 to 970,000 sorted cells, with 10%, 30% or 50% of the purified RNA used. Naive CD8 T cells were FACS-sorted as CD8+CD4-CCR7+CD45RA+ on a BD FACSAria II into RLT Plus buffer. To test detection sensitivity, Jurkat RNA equal to ten TCR copies was added to samples of about 19,000-1,100,000 naive CD8 T cells. Enrichment of CD8 T cells was performed with RosetteSep CD8+ T Cell Enrichment Cocktail and Ficoll-Paque, after which ACK red cell lysis was carried out. The sequence links TRBV4-3 to TRBJ2-5; a stretch of 8 junction bases matches TRBD1. Specimen: naive CD8+ T cells from blood, with Jurkat cell RNA spiked in. The sample's cell subset or site label, in plain terms: FACS-sorted CD8+CD4-CCR7+CD45RA+ naive T cells. The receptor comes from a human donor in good health. Some libraries in this study had Jurkat cell RNA spiked in. Here the CDR3 is given as CASSRAQGEETQYF. The DNA reads as follows: TGCGCCAGCAGCCGAGCACAGGGGGAGGAGACCCAGTACTTC.